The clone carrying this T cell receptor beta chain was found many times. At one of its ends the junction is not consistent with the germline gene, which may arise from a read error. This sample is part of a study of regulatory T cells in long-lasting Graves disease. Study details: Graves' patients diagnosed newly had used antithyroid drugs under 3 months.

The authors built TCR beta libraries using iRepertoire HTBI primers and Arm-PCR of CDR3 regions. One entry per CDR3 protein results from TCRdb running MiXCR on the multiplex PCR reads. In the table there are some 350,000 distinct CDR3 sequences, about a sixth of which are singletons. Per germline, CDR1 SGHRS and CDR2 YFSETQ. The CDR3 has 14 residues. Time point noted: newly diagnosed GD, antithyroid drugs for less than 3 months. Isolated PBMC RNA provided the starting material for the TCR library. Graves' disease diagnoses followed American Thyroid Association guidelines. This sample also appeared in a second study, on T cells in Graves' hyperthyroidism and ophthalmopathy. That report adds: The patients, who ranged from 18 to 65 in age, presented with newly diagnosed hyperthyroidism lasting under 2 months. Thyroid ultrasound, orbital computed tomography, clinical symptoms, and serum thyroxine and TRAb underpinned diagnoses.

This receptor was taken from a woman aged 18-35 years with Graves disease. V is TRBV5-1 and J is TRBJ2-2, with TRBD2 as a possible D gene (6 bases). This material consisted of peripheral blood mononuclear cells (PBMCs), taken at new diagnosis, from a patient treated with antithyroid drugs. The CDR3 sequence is CASSLGGNTGELFF. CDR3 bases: TGTGCCAGCAGTTTGGGGGGGAACACCGGGGAGCTGTTTTTT.